This T cell receptor beta chain was captured by sequencing in a study of blood T cell repertoires in COVID-19. Study overall: Both acute and convalescent COVID-19 samples were obtained from the United States, Italy and Spain. T cells, B-cell-depleted T cells, or PBMCs supplied cDNA or gDNA.

In the authors' methods: Researchers report that nucleated cell counts were estimated from reference gene primer amplification. Profiling relied on immunoSEQ multiplex PCR, and the TCRdb table lists in-frame clones only, not all of them. That table furnishes V, J and clone size, whereas the DNA furnished D and trimming. Among 75,000 to 90,000 clones listed, 85% were seen once. This clone has a single count. Source material: peripheral blood. The clonotype comes from a man at least 80 years old with active or convalescent COVID-19.

CDR3 sequence: CASSRTADSPLHF. The CDR3 bases are TGTGCCAGCAGTCGGACAGCTGATTCACCCCTCCACTTT. The rearrangement joins TRBV12-3 or TRBV12-4 to TRBJ1-6; D is perhaps TRBD1 (6 bases). The CDR3 consists of 13 residues. V dropped 5 bases and J dropped 8 bases, with 10 bases sitting between them.